Listed below are T cell receptor beta chains from one sample, sequenced in a study of tumor and adjacent non-tumor tissue in lung cancer. Using its own MiXCR run on the multiplex PCR reads, TCRdb lists one record per CDR3 protein. The sample lists some 80,000 distinct CDR3 sequences; 76% were seen once. The sequencing input was distant non-tumor lung tissue. The source is a man in his 70s with non-small cell lung cancer. CDR3s include the opening cysteine and the closing phenylalanine or tryptophan. Each record gives: clone size, V gene, J gene, CDR3 protein. Size values are once, few and many counts, or a class for expanded clones, and some rows have none.

NA	TRBV28	TRBJ1-2	CASSGPGNFGYTF
NA	TRBV10-3	TRBJ2-3	CAIRWGRELYTQYF
few	TRBV20-1	TRBJ2-4	CSARVAGGFGNIQYF
NA	TRBV7-8	TRBJ2-3	CVSSPGLAGGPSWGFDTQYF
NA	TRBV11-1	TRBJ2-2	CASSLTWNTEELFF
NA	TRBV11-3	TRBJ1-1	CASSPPANIESIF
NA	TRBV5-1	TRBJ2-4	CASSLSEGLKIKYF
NA	TRBV11-1	TRBJ2-7	CASSSMETSYEQYF
once	TRBV12-5	TRBJ2-6	CASGLVPPISGANVLTF
NA	TRBV10-3	TRBJ2-3	CAISEMSGGGDTQYF
NA	TRBV4-1	TRBJ2-7	CASGRTLAGEREEQYF
NA	TRBV11-2	TRBJ2-1	CASSESLGGNEHFF
NA	TRBV6-5	TRBJ1-5	CASSPDGGGRFNQPQHF
once	TRBV28	TRBJ1-3	CGSTIMTGISSGNTIYF
NA	TRBV5-1	TRBJ1-1	CASSLAPGIVNTEAFF
NA	TRBV11-2	TRBJ2-5	CVSSPWTVGQETQYF
few	TRBV6-2/TRBV6-3	TRBJ2-1	CASSYSATSRRAVYNEQFF
NA	TRBV29-1	TRBJ2-3	CSVAGSTRTDTQYF
NA	TRBV5-6	TRBJ2-5	CDSSLDTGGYLQENQYF
NA	TRBV11-1	TRBJ2-5	CASSSSPAYQEIQYF
NA	TRBV6-2/TRBV6-3	TRBJ2-2	CASSSSDGQDTGEMFF
NA	TRBV7-7	TRBJ2-5	CASGFANSSRETQYF
few	TRBV11-2	TRBJ2-7	CASSRAPGSYEQYF
NA	TRBV6-5	TRBJ2-7	CVSSYSGLAGTPGSEQYF
NA	TRBV29-1	TRBJ2-5	CSATPYIQTGQETQYF
NA	TRBV30	TRBJ2-1	CAWSRTSRSYNEQFF
NA	TRBV28	TRBJ1-1	CASGVTGVNTEAFF
NA	TRBV4-2	TRBJ2-2	CASSQVSSRTNTGELFF
NA	TRBV4-1	TRBJ1-2	CASISGTDNYGYAF
NA	TRBV28	TRBJ1-2	CAISFRGENGYTF
NA	TRBV7-9	TRBJ2-1	CASSSSGGYNEQLF
NA	TRBV5-6	TRBJ1-5	CASSLGRSLDQPHHF
many	TRBV5-8	TRBJ1-1	CASSQASFNTEAFF
once	TRBV14	TRBJ1-1	CASSRVGSMLNTEAFF
NA	TRBV7-9	TRBJ1-6	CASSLDNSPLHF
few	TRBV6-5	TRBJ1-1	CARSYSWGSTEAFF
once	TRBV6-6	TRBJ1-2	CASSYSFARGYTF